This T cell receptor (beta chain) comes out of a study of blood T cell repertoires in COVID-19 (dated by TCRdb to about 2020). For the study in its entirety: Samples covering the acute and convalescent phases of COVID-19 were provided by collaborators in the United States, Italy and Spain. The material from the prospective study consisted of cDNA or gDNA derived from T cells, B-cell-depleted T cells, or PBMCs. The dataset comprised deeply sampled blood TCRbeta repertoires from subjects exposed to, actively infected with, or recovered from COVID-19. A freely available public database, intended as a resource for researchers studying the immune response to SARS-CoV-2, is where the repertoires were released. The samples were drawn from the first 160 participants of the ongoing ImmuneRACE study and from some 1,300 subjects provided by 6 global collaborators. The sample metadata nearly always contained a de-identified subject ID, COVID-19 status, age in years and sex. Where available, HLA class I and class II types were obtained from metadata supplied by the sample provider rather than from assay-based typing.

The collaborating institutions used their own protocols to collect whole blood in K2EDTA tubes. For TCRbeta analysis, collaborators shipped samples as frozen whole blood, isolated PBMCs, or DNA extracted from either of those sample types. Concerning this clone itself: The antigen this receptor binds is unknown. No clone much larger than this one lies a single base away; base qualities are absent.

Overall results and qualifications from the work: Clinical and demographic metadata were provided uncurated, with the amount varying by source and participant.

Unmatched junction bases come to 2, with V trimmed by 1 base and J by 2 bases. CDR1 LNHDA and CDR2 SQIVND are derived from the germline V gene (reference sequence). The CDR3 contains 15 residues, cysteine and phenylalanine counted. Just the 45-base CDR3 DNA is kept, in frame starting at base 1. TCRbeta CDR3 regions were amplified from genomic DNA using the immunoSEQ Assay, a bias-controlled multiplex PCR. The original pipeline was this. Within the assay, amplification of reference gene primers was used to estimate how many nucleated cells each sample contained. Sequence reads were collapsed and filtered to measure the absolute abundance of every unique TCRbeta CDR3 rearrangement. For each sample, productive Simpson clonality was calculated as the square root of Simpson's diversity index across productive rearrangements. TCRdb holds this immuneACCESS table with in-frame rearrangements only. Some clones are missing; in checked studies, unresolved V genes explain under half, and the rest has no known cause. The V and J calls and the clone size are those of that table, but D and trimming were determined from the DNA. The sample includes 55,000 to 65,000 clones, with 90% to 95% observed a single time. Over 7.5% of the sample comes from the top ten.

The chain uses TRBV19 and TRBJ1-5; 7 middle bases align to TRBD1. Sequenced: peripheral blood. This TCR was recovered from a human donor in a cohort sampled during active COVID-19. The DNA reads TGTGCCAGTAGTATAGCTGGACAGGGCAATCAGCCCCAGCATTTT. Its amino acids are CASSIAGQGNQPQHF. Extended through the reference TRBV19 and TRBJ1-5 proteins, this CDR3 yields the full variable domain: DGGITQSPKYLFRKEGQNVTLSCEQNLNHDAMYWYRQDPGQGLRLIYYSQIVNDFQKGDIAEGYSVSREKKESFPLTVTSAQKNPTAFYLCASSIAGQGNQPQHFGDGTRLSIL.